One and the same sample provided the 14 T cell receptor beta chains below, sequenced in a study of blood T cell repertoires in COVID-19. Sequencing was performed with immunoSEQ multiplex PCR; in TCRdb, only in-frame clones are kept and a portion is missing. Of about 65,000 clones detected, around four fifths appear once; the ten largest clones hold under 15%. Sequencing was carried out using peripheral blood. The receptors originated from a man at least 80 years old with acute or convalescent COVID-19.

The chain couples TRBV6-5 to TRBJ2-2; maybe TRBD1 (6 bases). V lost 8 bases, J lost 3 bases, and 16 bases lay in between. This CDR3 spans 15 amino acids. Germline CDR1 MNHEY, CDR2 SVGAGI. The CDR3 DNA reads as TGTGCCAGCGGGGCCCGGACAGCTCACACCGGGGAGCTGTTTTTT. Residues: CASGARTAHTGELFF.

This CDR3 is CSASSGSYNSPLHF. Written as DNA, the CDR3 is TGCAGTGCTAGTTCCGGCTCCTATAATTCACCCCTCCACTTT. This chain connects TRBV20-1 to TRBJ1-6; no reliable D call. Trimming removed 3 bases at V and 0 bases at J, with 6 bases between. Germline values: CDR1 DFQATT, CDR2 SNEGSKA (reference sequence). This CDR3 has 14 residues.

V and J are TRBV10-2 and TRBJ1-2, with D possibly being TRBD1 (5 bases). This CDR3 contains 14 residues. Germline CDR1 WSHSY, CDR2 SAAADI. V dropped 6 bases and J dropped 5 bases, with 16 bases sitting between them. CDR3 sequence reads: CASSPRVGSYGYTF. CDR3 nucleotides: TGCGCCAGCAGCCCCAGGGTCGGGTCTTATGGCTACACCTTC.

The rearrangement links TRBV19 to TRBJ1-3; D gene uncertain. Germline CDR1 is LNHDA and CDR2 is SQIVND (reference sequence). The V end lost 3 bases, the J end lost 0 bases, and 15 bases lay between the germline ends. There are 17 residues in the CDR3. The DNA of the CDR3 is TGTGCCAGTAGTATCTTTCAGAACCAATTCTCTGGAAACACCATATATTTT. It codes for CASSIFQNQFSGNTIYF. The whole variable domain, filled in from reference TRBV19 and TRBJ1-3, reads DGGITQSPKYLFRKEGQNVTLSCEQNLNHDAMYWYRQDPGQGLRLIYYSQIVNDFQKGDIAEGYSVSREKKESFPLTVTSAQKNPTAFYLCASSIFQNQFSGNTIYFGEGSWLTVV.

V gene TRBV19 combines with J gene TRBJ1-6, with 10 bases that match TRBD1. The CDR3 has 13 amino acids. The germline CDR1 and CDR2 sequences are LNHDA and SQIVND (reference sequence). V lost 7 bases to trimming and J lost 10 bases; unmatched junction nucleotides: 4. In DNA, the CDR3 is TGTGCCAGTACGGGACAGGGGTTCTCACCCCTCCACTTT. It is translated as CASTGQGFSPLHF.

CDR3: CASSRDTNYGYTF. As DNA, the CDR3 is TGTGCCAGCAGCCGGGACACTAACTATGGCTACACCTTC. V and J are TRBV7-9 and TRBJ1-2; possibly TRBD1 for D (6 bases). CDR3 length equals 13 residues. Germline CDR1 and CDR2: SEHNR and FQNEAQ (reference sequence). V gave up 5 bases and J gave up 0 bases, with 7 bases separating them. Based on the CDR3 plus reference TRBV7-9 and TRBJ1-2, the full variable domain is DTGVSQNPRHKITKRGQNVTFRCDPISEHNRLYWYRQTLGQGPEFLTYFQNEAQLEKSRLLSDRFSAERPKGSFSTLEIQRTEQGDSAMYLCASSRDTNYGYTFGSGTRLTVV.

The rearrangement uses TRBV10-3 and TRBJ1-1; the D gene is possibly TRBD1 (6 bases). Trimming left V 4 bases short and J 8 bases short, with 11 bases between. There are 12 residues in the CDR3. Germline V gene sequence: CDR1 ENHRY, CDR2 SYGVKD. For the CDR3, the DNA is TGTGCCATCAGTGTGTCAGGGGCCGAAGCTTTCTTT. It encodes CAISVSGAEAFF.

V gene TRBV5-1 combines with J gene TRBJ2-1; 8 bases align to TRBD2. The CDR3 has 16 amino acids. V gave up 0 bases and J gave up 2 bases; unmatched junction bases: 4. CDR1 is SGHRS, CDR2 YFSETQ, per germline. This CDR3 reads CASSLAPGGAYNEQFF. The CDR3 DNA reads as TGCGCCAGCAGCTTGGCGCCCGGGGGGGCCTACAATGAGCAGTTCTTC.

The V call is TRBV7-3, the J call TRBJ2-1, with a weak D call TRBD2 (6 bases). This CDR3 is 14 amino acids long. CDR1 and CDR2 from the germline V gene are SGHTA and FQGTGA. V dropped 5 bases and J dropped 4 bases, with 12 bases sitting between them. This CDR3 reads CASSVSSAYNEQFF. The CDR3 DNA sequence: TGTGCCAGCAGCGTCTCTAGCGCATACAATGAGCAGTTCTTC. The full variable domain, its missing parts supplied by reference TRBV7-3 and TRBJ2-1, is GAGVSQTPSNKVTEKGKYVELRCDPISGHTALYWYRQSLGQGPEFLIYFQGTGAADDSGLPNDRFFAVRPEGSVSTLKIQRTERGDSAVYLCASSVSSAYNEQFFGPGTRLTVL.

This clone was seen more than once but under ten times. The V and J genes are TRBV19 and TRBJ1-5; TRBD1 is a possible D gene (6 bases). From germline, CDR1 is LNHDA and CDR2 SQIVND (reference sequence). The V end was cut by 6 bases, the J end by 4 bases, with 19 bases between. CDR3 size: 16 residues. Written as DNA, the CDR3 is TGTGCCAGTAGCACCGGGGGGCAAATTGGGAATCAGCCCCAGCATTTT. Its translation is CASSTGGQIGNQPQHF.

The rearrangement uses TRBV19 and TRBJ2-2; D not certain. The V end lost 6 bases, the J end lost 5 bases, and 16 bases lay between the germline ends. Germline V lookup: CDR1 LNHDA, CDR2 SQIVND (reference sequence). The CDR3 sequence is 15 residues long. In DNA, the CDR3 is TGTGCCAGTAGCACGACGCTAGTCTTAACCGGGGAGCTGTTTTTT. Protein product: CASSTTLVLTGELFF.

This chain connects TRBV2 to TRBJ1-6; maybe TRBD1 (6 bases). CDR3 size: 15 residues. The V gene lost 3 bases and the J gene lost 10 bases, with 16 bases spanning the gap. Germline V gene data show CDR1 as SNHLY and CDR2 as FYNNEI. CDR3 residues: CASSEDSHPTSPLHF. The CDR3 bases are TGTGCCAGCAGTGAGGACAGTCATCCAACCTCACCCCTCCACTTT.

V usage is TRBV27 and J usage is TRBJ1-1; D is unresolved. The CDR3 loop spans 14 amino acids. Germline V gene data show CDR1 as MNHEY and CDR2 as SMNVEV (reference sequence). V lost 1 base and J 1 base, leaving 7 bases between the germline ends. The CDR3 protein is CASSLLFGNTEAFF. The CDR3 region has the DNA TGTGCCAGCAGTTTATTATTCGGGAACACTGAAGCTTTCTTT.

J is TRBJ1-4 and V is TRBV30, with D hard to call. V gave up 7 bases and J gave up 0 bases, with 15 bases separating them. Germline assignment: CDR1 GTSNPN and CDR2 SVGIG (reference sequence). This CDR3 has 15 residues. CDR3 sequence (DNA): TGTGCCTCTCCCGCCGACGGGACAACTAATGAAAAACTGTTTTTT. Translated: CASPADGTTNEKLFF.